Shown below are 16 T cell receptor beta chains from a single sample sequenced in a study of vaccination effects on CD4 cells after COVID-19. The antigens for these receptors are not known. TCRdb's table, derived via immunoSEQ multiplex PCR, lists solely in-frame clones and lacks some. The table lists fewer than 65,000 clones, over 70% of them singletons. Under the ViraFEST assay, PBMC were stimulated with viral peptide pools so that antigen-specific CD4+ T cells expanded. Sequencing was performed afterwards. Having been cultured for about ten days, the cells underwent CD4+ T cell isolation. Vaccine recipients had no previous SARS-CoV-2 infection; their nucleocapsid antibodies were negative. The sequencing here drew on CD4+ T cells from PBMCs cultured with HCoV-OC43 spike peptides, taken before COVID-19 vaccination. Subset denoted: HCoV-OC43 spike overlapping peptide pool stimulation. The receptor source for this set is a human donor who received a COVID-19 vaccine.

The gene calls are TRBV10-1 and TRBJ2-3; 9 bases match TRBD2. V gave up 5 bases and J gave up 1 base; unmatched junction bases: 7. The CDR3 has 16 residues. The germline V gene encodes CDR1 WNHNN and CDR2 SYGVQD (reference sequence). CDR3: CASSKTIAGGTDTQYF. DNA of the CDR3: TGCGCCAGCAGTAAGACCATAGCGGGGGGCACAGATACGCAGTATTTT.

V usage is TRBV6-4 and J usage is TRBJ1-5; D is uncertain. The CDR3 loop spans 13 amino acids. Deletions cut 3 bases from V and 6 bases from J, with 9 bases between. The germline V gene has CDR1 MRHNA and CDR2 SNTAGT. As DNA, the CDR3 is TGTGCCAGCAGTGATCAGGCAGCTCAGCCCCAGCATTTT. This codes for CASSDQAAQPQHF.

A few counts support this clone. The rearrangement links TRBV7-2 to TRBJ2-1; 10 bases align to TRBD2. Germline-derived CDR1 and CDR2 are SGHTA and FQGNSA. V dropped 6 bases and J dropped 7; count of bases not matched to a gene: 9. This CDR3 contains 15 residues. The CDR3 is CASRGLAGGRNEQFF. The CDR3 nucleotides read TGTGCCAGCAGGGGTTTAGCGGGGGGAAGGAATGAGCAGTTCTTC.

The V gene is TRBV6-6, the J gene TRBJ1-4; 7 positions agree with TRBD1. Germline V gene data show CDR1 as MNHNY and CDR2 as SVGAGI (reference sequence). This CDR3 is built from 16 residues. With V trimmed by 5 bases and J by 7 bases, 13 bases remained unmatched. CDR3 protein: CASSIRAGGKVEKLFF. The CDR3, as DNA: TGTGCCAGCAGTATCCGCGCAGGGGGAAAGGTTGAAAAACTGTTTTTT.

The genes are TRBV15 and TRBJ2-1, with a possible D match to TRBD1 (6 bases). The CDR3 totals 13 residues. The ends were cut back, 1 base at V and 6 bases at J, with 7 bases in the middle. The germline V gene encodes CDR1 LNHNV and CDR2 YYDKDF (reference sequence). CDR3: CATSRGGLNEQFF. CDR3 nucleotides: TGTGCCACCAGCAGAGGGGGGCTCAATGAGCAGTTCTTC.

This rearrangement joins TRBV5-1 to TRBJ2-3; D gene uncertain. From germline, CDR1 is SGHRS and CDR2 YFSETQ. The CDR3 runs 15 residues. Trimming cost V 1 base and J 1 base, with 10 bases left between them. This CDR3 is CASSLPRTGTDTQYF. The CDR3 nucleotides read TGCGCCAGCAGCTTGCCCCGAACCGGCACAGATACGCAGTATTTT.

The V and J genes are TRBV3-1 (or the pseudogene TRBV3-2) and TRBJ2-1; D possibly corresponds to TRBD2 (5 bases). V gave up 4 bases and J gave up 4 bases, with 14 bases separating them. This CDR3 is built from 15 residues. The germline gives CDR1 LGHDT, CDR2 YNNKEL (reference sequence). CDR3 DNA sequence: TGTGCCAGCAGCCTCCGACTCGGGGAGTACAATGAGCAGTTCTTC. It is translated as CASSLRLGEYNEQFF.

This clone appeared a single time. The V and J genes are TRBV5-1 and TRBJ1-5, with no clear D. Germline V gives CDR1 SGHRS, CDR2 YFSETQ. Trimming stripped 4 bases from V and 4 bases from J, with 12 bases between. The CDR3 is made up of 14 amino acids. The CDR3 region has the DNA TGCGCCAGCAGCGAGGGTGAGCAAAATCAGCCCCAGCATTTT. Translating it yields CASSEGEQNQPQHF.

The genes are TRBV3-1 (or the pseudogene TRBV3-2) and TRBJ2-2; TRBD1 or TRBD2 may be the D gene (5 bases each). Germline V CDR1 and CDR2: LGHDT, YNNKEL (reference sequence). Trimming removed 1 base from V and 7 bases from J, with 10 bases in between. This CDR3 contains 14 residues. CDR3 protein: CASSQAGGIGELFF. The CDR3 bases are TGTGCCAGCAGCCAAGCTGGGGGTATCGGGGAGCTGTTTTTT.

This chain joins TRBV4-1 and TRBJ1-3; D is perhaps TRBD1 (5 bases). Between the trimmed V and J ends, which lost 0 bases and 4 bases, there was a span of 19 bases. The CDR3 loop spans 18 amino acids. Germline V lookup: CDR1 MGHRA, CDR2 YSYEKL. CDR3 sequence (DNA): TGCGCCAGCAGCCAAGACGGGGCCGGGGCGTCTTCGGGAAACACCATATATTTT. Translated, it gives CASSQDGAGASSGNTIYF.

The J gene is TRBJ1-1, the V gene TRBV19; the match to TRBD1 covers 7 bases. The germline V gene has CDR1 LNHDA and CDR2 SQIVND (reference sequence). Unmatched junction bases numbered 3, after V lost 6 bases and J lost 2 bases. This CDR3 has 13 amino acids. CDR3 DNA sequence: TGTGCCAGTAGGGGGACAGATAACACTGAAGCTTTCTTT. This codes for CASRGTDNTEAFF.

The chain carries TRBV5-4 and TRBJ1-2; D gene ambiguous. Germline loops: CDR1 SGHNT, CDR2 YYREEE (reference sequence). The CDR3 loop spans 15 amino acids. The V and J ends lost 2 bases and 4 bases respectively, with 15 bases between them. The CDR3 reads CASSFIPEGGYGYTF. CDR3 in DNA: TGTGCCAGCAGCTTTATTCCAGAGGGAGGCTATGGCTACACCTTC.

The chain combines TRBV6-5 with TRBJ2-5; maybe TRBD2 (5 bases). The V end lost 0 bases, the J end lost 5 bases, and 13 bases lay between the germline ends. CDR3 length equals 15 residues. Germline V gene lookup returns CDR1 MNHEY and CDR2 SVGAGI. As DNA, the CDR3 is TGTGCCAGCAGTTACTCCTGGTCCCCGGGGGAGACCCAGTACTTC. Its protein product is CASSYSWSPGETQYF.

The chain combines TRBV2 with TRBJ2-3; 7 bases match TRBD2. Trimming at V came to 6 bases and at J to 3 bases, leaving 6 bases not matched to a gene. From germline, CDR1 is SNHLY and CDR2 FYNNEI. CDR3 length equals 14 residues. The CDR3 sequence: CASRRGEVTDTQYF. DNA for the CDR3: TGTGCCAGCAGACGGGGGGAGGTTACAGATACGCAGTATTTT.

The rearrangement joins TRBV6-1 to TRBJ1-4; D possibly corresponds to TRBD1 (5 bases). The V and J ends lost 1 base and 4 bases respectively, with 19 bases between them. The CDR3 covers 18 residues. Per the germline V gene, CDR1 is MNHNS and CDR2 is SASEGT. The chain's CDR3 is CASSEVVAGQGFNEKLFF. DNA of the CDR3: TGTGCCAGCAGTGAAGTAGTAGCAGGGCAGGGATTTAATGAAAAACTGTTTTTT.

This sequence joins TRBV9 and TRBJ1-3; D ambiguous. The CDR3 runs 16 residues. Germline-derived CDR1 and CDR2 are SGDLS and YYNGEE. Trimming removed 0 bases from V and 2 bases from J, with 12 bases in between. The CDR3 bases are TGTGCCAGCAGCGTAGTAGGGCAAACGGCTGGAAACACCATATATTTT. This sequence encodes CASSVVGQTAGNTIYF.